The 24 T cell receptor beta chains below all came from one sample that was sequenced in a study of CDR3 diversity in severe acne. TCRdb re-analysed the PCR reads in MiXCR, keeping a single row per CDR3 protein. The profile shows approximately 77,000 distinct CDR3 sequences, under 55% of them singletons. The material sequenced was blood. The source is a male donor with severe acne vulgaris.

The V and J genes are TRBV11-2 and TRBJ1-1; D unresolved. From germline, CDR1 is SGHAT and CDR2 FQNNGV. This CDR3 has 13 amino acids. Trimming removed 5 bases at V and 11 bases at J, with 18 bases between. The CDR3 sequence: CASSQENRAGAFF. In DNA, the CDR3 is TGTGCCAGCAGCCAAGAGAACCGGGCCGGGGCTTTCTTT.

This sequence joins TRBV7-3 and TRBJ1-3; D remains unclear. Trimming stripped 5 bases from V and 3 bases from J, with 11 bases between. The CDR3 is made up of 14 amino acids. Per germline, CDR1 SGHTA and CDR2 FQGTGA. CDR3 amino acids: CASSQKGGGNTIYF. Here the CDR3 DNA reads TGTGCCAGCAGCCAAAAAGGAGGTGGAAACACCATATATTTT.

This clonotype was seen just once. The CDR3 does not end in the conserved phenylalanine or tryptophan, so this is likely a read error. The gene calls are TRBV6-1 and TRBJ2-3; 10 bases agree with TRBD1. The CDR3 runs to 14 residues. Germline V gives CDR1 MNHNS, CDR2 SASEGT. CDR3 coding DNA: TGTGCCACCAGTGACAGGACAGGGGGAGATACGCAGTATCTT. This translates into CATSDRTGGDTQYL.

At least ten counts were recorded for this clonotype. DNA for the CDR3: TGTGCCAGCAGACTACCCGGGGATGAGCAGTTCTTC. Translating it yields CASRLPGDEQFF. The V and J genes are TRBV6-6 and TRBJ2-1; D is perhaps TRBD2 (5 bases). Germline V gene sequence: CDR1 MNHNY, CDR2 SVGAGI (reference sequence). The CDR3 is made up of 12 amino acids. The V end lost 6 bases, the J end lost 8 bases, and 11 bases lay between the germline ends.

The rearrangement joins TRBV20-1 to TRBJ2-2, with TRBD1 matching over 8 bases. Germline V gene sequence: CDR1 DFQATT, CDR2 SNEGSKA (reference sequence). The V segment lost 6 bases and the J segment 4 bases; nucleotides outside the gene matches: 10. CDR3 length: 15 amino acids. The DNA of the CDR3 is TGCAGTGCCTCCGACAGGGGAAAGGCCACCGGGGAGCTGTTTTTT. Translating it yields CSASDRGKATGELFF.

V and J are TRBV25-1 and TRBJ2-7, with 7 bases matching TRBD1. The germline CDR1 and CDR2 sequences are MGHDK and SYGVNS. V lost 6 bases and J lost 2; bases outside the gene matches: 7. CDR3 length: 14 residues. The DNA of the CDR3 is TGTGCCAGCAGGGAGACAGGGCTTACCTACGAGCAGTACTTC. It is translated as CASRETGLTYEQYF.

The chain links TRBV29-1 to TRBJ1-2; no reliable D call. The V end was cut by 6 bases, the J end by 4 bases, with 18 bases between. Germline V gene data show CDR1 as SQVTM and CDR2 as ANQGSEA. The CDR3 extends over 14 amino acids. DNA of the CDR3: TGCAGCGTCCCCGACACTGTCTTGGGCTATGGCTACACCTTC. The encoded protein is CSVPDTVLGYGYTF.

The sample holds one count of this clonotype. V and J are TRBV20-1 and TRBJ1-2; no definite D call. The germline V gene has CDR1 DFQATT and CDR2 SNEGSKA (reference sequence). There are 14 residues in the CDR3. V shed 0 bases and J shed 7 bases, with 15 bases lying between them. This CDR3 reads CSARDHGDDGGYTF. The CDR3 DNA is TGCAGTGCTAGAGATCACGGGGATGACGGTGGCTACACCTTC.

J is TRBJ1-2 and V is TRBV25-1; 7 bases map to TRBD1. The J segment lost 4 bases and the V segment lost 2 bases, leaving 1 base of the junction unmatched. Germline CDR1 is MGHDK and CDR2 is SYGVNS. CDR3 length equals 13 residues. The chain's CDR3 is CASSEQGVYGYTF. The CDR3 DNA is TGTGCCAGCAGTGAACAGGGGGTCTATGGCTACACCTTC.

Concerning this clonotype itself: Being one base from a much bigger clone, this may be a read error. This CDR3 fails to terminate in the conserved phenylalanine or tryptophan, so it likely reflects a read error. The chain links TRBV7-9 to TRBJ2-7, with D unresolved. The length of the CDR3 is 14 residues. Germline V gene data show CDR1 as SEHNR and CDR2 as FQNEAQ (reference sequence). Deletions cut 3 bases from V and 5 bases from J, with 14 bases between. This CDR3 reads CASSFLRFGDEQYI. CDR3 DNA sequence: TGTGCCAGCAGCTTTTTGAGGTTTGGAGACGAGCAGTACATC.

The rearrangement links TRBV2 to TRBJ2-1; 12 nucleotides match TRBD2. CDR1 SNHLY and CDR2 FYNNEI come from the germline V gene. The CDR3 loop spans 15 amino acids. With 3 bases clipped from V and 4 bases from J, the junction kept 1 base outside the gene matches. In nucleotides, the CDR3 is TGTGCCAGCAGTGACCTAGCGGGAGGGTACAATGAGCAGTTCTTC. This encodes CASSDLAGGYNEQFF.

The rearrangement joins TRBV20-1 to TRBJ2-2; D possibly corresponds to TRBD1 (6 bases). This CDR3 region has 14 residues. Germline assignment: CDR1 DFQATT and CDR2 SNEGSKA (reference sequence). Trimming took 6 bases from V and 2 from J, leaving 13 bases between them. In DNA, the CDR3 is TGCAGTGCCCGGGACATTAGTAACACCGGGGAGCTGTTTTTT. Translation gives CSARDISNTGELFF.

This clonotype was recorded once. V and J are TRBV10-3 and TRBJ1-5; 7 positions match TRBD1. Per the germline V gene, CDR1 is ENHRY and CDR2 is SYGVKD. The CDR3 consists of 15 residues. After removal of 0 bases from V and 5 bases from J, the junction contained 4 bases not matched to a gene. CDR3 region: CAISESTGFDQPQHF. For the CDR3, the DNA is TGTGCCATCAGTGAGTCGACAGGGTTTGATCAGCCCCAGCATTTT.

This clonotype was recorded many times. The chain links TRBV7-9 to TRBJ1-2, with D tentatively TRBD1 (5 bases). The CDR3 length is 14 residues. CDR1 is SEHNR, CDR2 FQNEAQ, per germline (reference sequence). V was pared by 5 bases and J by 10 bases, with 20 bases between. This CDR3 reads CASSKFQGNFDYTF. For the CDR3, the DNA is TGTGCCAGCAGCAAGTTCCAGGGAAATTTTGACTACACCTTC.

The V gene is TRBV27, the J gene TRBJ2-7; 9 nucleotides line up with TRBD1. The CDR3 has 13 amino acids. V lost 6 bases to trimming and J lost 4 bases; unmatched junction nucleotides: 4. CDR1 and CDR2 from the germline V gene are MNHEY and SMNVEV (reference sequence). CDR3 region: CASRAGQGYEQYF. DNA for the CDR3: TGTGCCAGCAGGGCGGGACAGGGTTACGAGCAGTACTTC.

This clonotype occurred many times. V gene TRBV13 combines with J gene TRBJ2-3; TRBD2 might be the D (6 bases). The CDR3 length is 13 residues. Germline V lookup: CDR1 PRHDT, CDR2 FYEKMQ (reference sequence). Trimming shortened V by 4 bases and J by 5 bases, and 10 bases separated the two germline ends. The CDR3 protein is CASSSLAEDTQYF. In nucleotides, the CDR3 is TGTGCCAGCAGCTCCTTAGCGGAAGATACGCAGTATTTT.

This clonotype was found many times. The genes are TRBV15 and TRBJ1-4; 7 positions agree with TRBD1. The CDR3 runs 18 residues. V shed 0 bases and J 1 base; nucleotides not matched to a gene: 8. CDR1 is LNHNV and CDR2 is YYDKDF in the germline V gene (reference sequence). Here the CDR3 reads CATSRDLRGQGTNEKLFF. CDR3 DNA sequence: TGTGCCACCAGCAGAGATTTGAGGGGGCAGGGAACTAATGAAAAACTGTTTTTT.

The chain carries TRBV7-9 and TRBJ2-7, with no clear D. Looked up from germline, CDR1 is SEHNR and CDR2 is FQNEAQ (reference sequence). Trimming cost V 1 base and J 4 bases, with 8 bases left between them. The CDR3 has 13 amino acids. The CDR3 loop is CASSLEEVYEQYF. The CDR3 DNA reads TGTGCCAGCAGCTTAGAAGAGGTGTACGAGCAGTACTTC.

In its sample, this clonotype was seen many times. The chain links TRBV18 to TRBJ2-1; D gene unclear. The CDR3 is 12 residues long. The germline V gene encodes CDR1 KGHSH and CDR2 LQKENI. The ends were cut back, 3 bases at V and 9 bases at J, with 9 bases in the middle. CDR3 nucleotides: TGTGCCAGCTCACCCCTTCAAGGTGAGCAGTTCTTC. This codes for CASSPLQGEQFF.

This clonotype was observed at least ten times. V and J are TRBV12-3 or TRBV12-4 and TRBJ2-3; D may match TRBD1 or TRBD2 (6 bases each). The V end was cut by 2 bases, the J end by 2 bases, with 11 bases between. The CDR3 runs to 15 residues. For the CDR3, the DNA is TGTGCCAGCAGTTTAAGGGGGGTCCCCACAGATACGCAGTATTTT. Protein product: CASSLRGVPTDTQYF.

This clonotype was seen more than once but under ten times. The chain is built from TRBV28 and TRBJ1-4; D gene ambiguous. Trimming removed 4 bases at V and 10 bases at J, with 10 bases between. This CDR3 is built from 12 residues. CDR1 is MDHEN, CDR2 SYDVKM, per germline. This CDR3 reads CASSSESVKLFF. The CDR3 region has the DNA TGTGCCAGCAGTTCCGAATCGGTAAAACTGTTTTTT. The entire variable domain, with the rest obtained from reference TRBV28 and TRBJ1-4, is as follows: DVKVTQSSRYLVKRTGEKVFLECVQDMDHENMFWYRQDPGLGLRLIYFSYDVKMKEKGDIPEGYSVSREKKERFSLILESASTNQTSMYLCASSSESVKLFFGSGTQLSVL.

Many counts were recorded for this clonotype. V and J are TRBV20-1 and TRBJ1-2; D unclear. Germline CDR1 and CDR2: DFQATT and SNEGSKA (reference sequence). The CDR3 runs to 15 residues. V gave up 2 bases and J gave up 2 bases, with 15 bases separating them. The CDR3 bases are TGCAGTGCTAGACCTCCGGGCCAGGAAAACTATGGCTACACCTTC. It specifies CSARPPGQENYGYTF.

As concerns this clonotype: The germline gene is not matched at one end of the junction; a read error may be the cause. V and J are TRBV20-1 and TRBJ1-5; 7 nucleotides match TRBD1. This CDR3 region has 14 residues. CDR1 is DFQATT, CDR2 SNEGSKA, per germline (reference sequence). The CDR3: CSANRQGGNRPQHF. DNA for the CDR3: TGCAGTGCAAACCGACAGGGTGGCAATCGGCCCCAGCACTTT.

This clonotype was observed at least ten times. The chain recombines TRBV10-2 with TRBJ2-2; 8 bases line up with TRBD2. CDR3 length equals 16 residues. Germline CDR1 WSHSY, CDR2 SAAADI. Trimming removed 2 bases from V and 2 bases from J; junction bases left unmatched: 4. Here the CDR3 reads CASSEELAVNTGELFF. The CDR3 region has the DNA TGCGCCAGCAGTGAGGAACTAGCGGTCAACACCGGGGAGCTGTTTTTT.